The T cell receptor beta chain under discussion was sequenced for a study of shared clonotypes between healthy human individuals (dated by TCRdb to about 2020). With respect to the entire study: A couple of women and a few men aged 18 to 49 years were included in the cohort. The study deeply sequenced blood TCR repertoires of about 5 healthy adults to estimate repertoire size and the extent of clonotype sharing between individuals. Different laboratories and diverse techniques were used to prepare libraries and sequence TCR repertoires, to increase sequencing depth and limit assay-specific biases. Between about 0.8 and 9.5 billion PBMCs per donor were obtained by leukapheresis. For each donor, CD4 naive and CD4 memory were each run on three plates, CD8 naive on two plates, and CD8 memory on one plate.

CD8 naive samples consisted of CD45RO-negative cells that were positively selected for CCR7, yielding a CD45RA+CCR7+ population without TemRA cells. Healthy HIV-negative adults with no recently reported acute infections or vaccinations were included as donors. All donors were Caucasian adults living in Nashville, Tennessee, USA. Blood was obtained by leukapheresis, after which PBMCs were separated by Ficoll-Histopaque density gradient centrifugation and cryopreserved in liquid nitrogen vapor phase. Analytical flow cytometry was used to check the purity and quantity of every magnetically sorted T cell population. From each sorted fraction, genomic DNA was isolated and quantified by UV absorbance on a Nanodrop 2000c. Comments on this clone: Its antigen is not yet known. There are no base qualities to consult, and no much larger clone falls within one base.

The CDR3 spans 14 residues, from the cysteine through the phenylalanine. Just the 42-base CDR3 DNA is kept, in frame starting at base 1. The germline V gene (reference sequence) sets CDR1 to GTSNPN and CDR2 to SVGIG. V is cut back by 2 bases and J by 9 bases, with 10 bases in the junction unmatched. Using the deep immunoSEQ assay, multiplex PCR amplified TCR CDR3 regions from genomic DNA. Extracted genomic DNA from each cell subset was spread evenly across all wells of several immunoSEQ 96-well plates, with each plate serving as a replicate. For sorted subsets, each replicate PCR was loaded with about 0.2 ug genomic DNA, equivalent to 25,000 to 35,000 T cell genomes. The purified libraries were quantified using a Qubit 3.0 fluorometer, sized with a Bioanalyzer 2100, and then quantified again using the KAPA Library Quantification kit. Every immunoSEQ 96-well plate was sequenced on a dedicated single-read 150-cycle Illumina NextSeq 550 flow cell. From the authors' description of their analysis: Because the immunoSEQ output included only junctional sequences and no quality scores, the filtering could not be the same as the filtering used for full-length reads. To assign V/J genes and CDR3, sequences were annotated using PyIR, a Python wrapper for IgBLAST v1.9, with IMGT germline references. Reads were filtered out if the reads had weak V/J assignments (E-value above 1e-6), no CDR3, stop codons, out-of-frame junctions, or ambiguous translated residues. V3J clonotypes were defined as sequences sharing the same inferred V gene, J gene, and CDR3 amino acid sequence. Percentage overlap between repertoires was computed as shared unique clonotypes divided by the size of the smaller repertoire. RTK rarefaction, the Chao1 estimator, and Recon v2.1 estimates of unobserved clonotypes were used to assess repertoire richness. For all TCRbeta clonotypes obtained by the gDNA method from a few donors, generation probabilities were computed with OLGA. As stored in TCRdb, this immuneACCESS dataset retains in-frame rearrangements with V and J assigned. A fraction of the clones does not appear; measured against another copy, unresolved V genes explain less than half of the discrepancy, and the remainder lacks a known reason. For V, J and clone size, that table is used; D and trimming come from the DNA. For this sample there are around 2,100,000 clones; about 95% appear just once. The top ten clones comprise under 1.5% of the sample.

Overall study outcomes, separate from this receptor: Compared with non-shared clonotypes, the clonotypes found in all four sorted-subset donors had higher generation probabilities. Sharing across several donors was observed for around 5% of naive CD4, under 4% of naive CD8, 2% to 2.5% of memory CD4, and around 0.4% of memory CD8 clonotypes. Incomplete sequencing was indicated by rarefaction of sorted-subset datasets, despite the large sequencing depth. Because the study included only a small number of donors, the genetic and exposure-history diversity represented was limited. Naive subsets generally had larger estimated clonotype richness than memory subsets did. Sampling was restricted to blood, and TCR repertoires in tissues likely differ from the TCR repertoires found in blood. Pairwise subsampling led to the expectation that sequencing depth would affect the degree of clonotype sharing among donors.

This chain joins TRBV30 to TRBJ2-7; 10 bases in the middle match TRBD2. This clonotype originated in a man aged 18 to 30 in good health. The sample was naive CD8+ T cells sorted from blood. In light of the paper, this sample's cell subset or site label describes: CD45RA+CCR7+. The DNA sequence is as follows: TGTGCCTGGAGTTATGAAGGACTAGCGGTTCGGCAGTACTTC. It codes for CAWSYEGLAVRQYF.